This entry is about one TCR beta chain. Its antigen is still unknown. The CDR3 runs 14 residues. Trimming cost V 0 bases and J 8 bases, with 14 bases left between them. Germline-derived CDR1 and CDR2 are GTSNPN and SVGIG (reference sequence). The PCR contained 60 Vbeta and 13 Jbeta primers. Produced via immunoSEQ multiplex PCR; TCRdb's table is partial and in-frame only. The profile shows about 250,000 clones, nearly 95% of them singletons. The entry originates in a study of cytomegalovirus exposure and HLA in healthy donors. The study, taken as a whole, reports: A prior analysis recorded that most TCR beta V segments were productive about 87% or about 30% of the time.

The chain is built from TRBV30 and TRBJ2-1, with no clear D. The source of this sequence is a girl under 10 years old in good health and CMV-seronegative. Sample: PBMCs. The DNA for the CDR3 is TGTGCCTGGAGTGTAAGTTTACTCCTGGATGAGCAGTTCTTC. Translation gives CAWSVSLLLDEQFF.